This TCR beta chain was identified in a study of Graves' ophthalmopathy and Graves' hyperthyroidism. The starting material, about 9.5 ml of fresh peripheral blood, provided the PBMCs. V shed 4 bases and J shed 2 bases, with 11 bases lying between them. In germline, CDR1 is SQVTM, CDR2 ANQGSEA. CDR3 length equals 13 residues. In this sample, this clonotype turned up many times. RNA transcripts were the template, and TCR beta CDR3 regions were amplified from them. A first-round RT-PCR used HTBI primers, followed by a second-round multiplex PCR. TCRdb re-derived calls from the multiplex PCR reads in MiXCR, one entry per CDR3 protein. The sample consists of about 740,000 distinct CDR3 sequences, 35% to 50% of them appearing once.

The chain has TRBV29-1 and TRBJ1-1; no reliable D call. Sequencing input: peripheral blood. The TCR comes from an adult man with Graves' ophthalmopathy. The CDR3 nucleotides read TGCAGCGTTGCCGAGAGCCCAAACACTGAAGCTTTCTTT. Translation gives CSVAESPNTEAFF.